This T cell receptor (beta chain) stems from a study of cytomegalovirus exposure and HLA in healthy donors. Those who donated were healthy bone marrow donors. Trimming left V 3 bases short and J 1 base short, with 12 bases between. Germline CDR1 is SGHAT and CDR2 is FQNNGV. The CDR3 sequence is 15 residues long. A word on this clone: What it binds is unknown.

Primers included in the PCR were 60 Vbeta and 13 Jbeta primers. TCRdb's table, derived via immunoSEQ multiplex PCR, lists solely in-frame clones and lacks some. The table lists 120,000 to 150,000 clones, roughly 76% of them singletons. Findings and limits, study-wide: Segments of the TCR beta V type were, in most cases, productive about 90% or about 30% of the time in an earlier analysis. With further analysis later on, most CMV-associated TCR beta chains appeared HLA-restricted.

The receptor was derived from a woman in her 30s in good health and CMV-seronegative. The chain carries TRBV11-2 and TRBJ2-5, with TRBD2 as a possible D gene (5 bases). Sequencing input: PBMCs. CDR3 in DNA: TGTGCCAGCAGCTTCGGTAGCGTGAGCCAAGAGACCCAGTACTTC. Amino acids: CASSFGSVSQETQYF. The variable domain in full, with the rest retrieved from reference TRBV11-2 and TRBJ2-5, is EAGVAQSPRYKIIEKRQSVAFWCNPISGHATLYWYQQILGQGPKLLIQFQNNGVVDDSQLPKDRFSAERLKGVDSTLKIQPAKLEDSAVYLCASSFGSVSQETQYFGPGTRLLVL.